The sample holds many counts of the clone carrying this T cell receptor beta chain. The source of the sample is a study of early T cells in non-severe SARS-CoV-2 infection. At the level of the study: With bulk RNA from unsorted whole blood as input, sequencing yielded unpaired chains.

The V segment lost 0 bases and the J segment 2 bases; nucleotides outside the gene matches: 3. This CDR3 is built from 15 residues. Germline V gene data show CDR1 as KGHSH and CDR2 as LQKENI. Attached unique molecular identifiers marked individual cDNA molecules. A single record per CDR3 protein comes from TCRdb applying MiXCR to the 5' RACE reads. The sample has fewer than 50,000 distinct CDR3 sequences, 4% to 4.5% seen once. Sequenced material: whole blood. This receptor was obtained from an adult who was a healthcare worker with PCR-confirmed SARS-CoV-2 infection or an uninfected control (not recorded which). This rearrangement joins TRBV18 to TRBJ2-7, with TRBD1 matching over 8 bases. In nucleotides, the CDR3 is TGTGCCAGCTCACCACCCAGGACAGGGACCTACGAGCAGTACTTC. Translated: CASSPPRTGTYEQYF.